This T cell receptor (beta chain) was sequenced during a study of blood T cells in healthy people across ages. The authors ran a second PCR of 7 to 11 cycles using a sample-barcoded 5' primer and a J-beta primer mix. A single record per CDR3 protein comes from TCRdb applying MiXCR to the 5' RACE reads. The table has about 730,000 distinct CDR3 sequences, roughly 47% seen once. This clonotype occurred many times. The material sequenced was blood. This sequence originates from a woman aged 55-69 years in good health.

The CDR3 spells CAISDRVADTQYF. Written as DNA, the CDR3 is TGTGCCATCAGTGACCGGGTAGCAGATACGCAGTATTTT. The V gene is TRBV10-3, the J gene TRBJ2-3; D remains ambiguous. Trimming left V 3 bases short and J 4 bases short, with 8 bases between. The CDR3 extends over 13 amino acids. Germline values: CDR1 ENHRY, CDR2 SYGVKD.